This entry concerns a single T cell receptor beta chain. Samples had at least 6.5 million PBMCs isolated from them. Per sample, extraction of total RNA gave at least 5 micrograms in every case. This sample was taken from a study of blood T cells in healthy people across ages. The wider study: About one barcoded beta molecule per two T cells was the capture yield of template switching.

With a J-beta primer mix and a sample-barcoded 5' primer, a second PCR ran about 7 to 12 cycles. Unique molecular identifiers of 12 random nucleotides labeled each cDNA. TCRdb processed the 5' RACE reads anew with MiXCR; each CDR3 protein has one entry. The repertoire holds approximately 2,000,000 distinct CDR3 sequences, with 39% as singletons. CDR3 length equals 16 residues. V was shortened by 2 bases and J by 2 bases, with 13 bases between the two germline ends. Germline V gives CDR1 SEHNR, CDR2 FQNEAQ (reference sequence). The sequenced sample consisted of blood. This TCR was sampled from a human donor in good health. The chain has TRBV7-9 and TRBJ2-1, with D tentatively TRBD2 (6 bases). The DNA of the CDR3 is TGTGCCAGCAGCTTACTGACGGGGGTGGCCTACAATGAGCAGTTCTTC. Translation: CASSLLTGVAYNEQFF.